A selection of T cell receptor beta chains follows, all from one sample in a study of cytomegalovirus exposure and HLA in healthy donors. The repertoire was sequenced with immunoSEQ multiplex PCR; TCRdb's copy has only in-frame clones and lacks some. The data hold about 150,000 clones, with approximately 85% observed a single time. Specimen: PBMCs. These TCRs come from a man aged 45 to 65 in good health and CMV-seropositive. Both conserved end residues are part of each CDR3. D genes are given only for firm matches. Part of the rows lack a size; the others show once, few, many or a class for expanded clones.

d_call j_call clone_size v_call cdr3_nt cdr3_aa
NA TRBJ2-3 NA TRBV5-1 TGCGCCAGCAGCTTGGCCGGGAAAGATACGCAGTATTTT CASSLAGKDTQYF
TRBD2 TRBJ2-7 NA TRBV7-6 TGTGCCAGCAGCTCACTAGCGGGACCGCACTACGAGCAGTACTTC CASSSLAGPHYEQYF
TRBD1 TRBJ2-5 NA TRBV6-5 TGTGCCAGCAGAGCACAGGGGGGCGATGAGACCCAGTACTTC CASRAQGGDETQYF
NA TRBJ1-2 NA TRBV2 TGTGCCAGCAGTGAAGCGACAGGTACTAACTATGGCTACACCTTC CASSEATGTNYGYTF
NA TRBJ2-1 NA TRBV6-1 TGTGCCAGCACGGGACACCCAGGGAAGGGCGAGCAGTTCTTC CASTGHPGKGEQFF
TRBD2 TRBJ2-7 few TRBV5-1 TGCGCCAGCAGCACCTCCGGGACTAGCTCCTACGAGCAGTACTTC CASSTSGTSSYEQYF
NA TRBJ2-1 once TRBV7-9 TGTGCCAGCAGCGCCAGCACTAGAGCTGGGGTCTTC CASSASTRAGVF
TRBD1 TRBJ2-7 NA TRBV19 TGTGCCAGTAGCCAAAGGACAGGGAAGCACGAGCAGTACTTC CASSQRTGKHEQYF
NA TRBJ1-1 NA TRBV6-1 TGTGCCAGCAGTGAGGCAGGGCTGAACACTGAAGCTTTCTTT CASSEAGLNTEAFF
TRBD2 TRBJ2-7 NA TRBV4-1 TGCGCCAGCAGCCAATTTCTCGGACTAGGTTTCTACGAGCAGTACTTC CASSQFLGLGFYEQYF